The following is a T cell receptor (beta chain) sequence with its context. This receptor's antigen is unknown. Nothing much larger sits one base from this clone, and base qualities are not available. The CDR3 regions of human TCRbeta chains were subjected to immunosequencing. The study's processing was this. TCRs in the repertoires were matched against a reference library of SARS-CoV-2-specific TCRs that had been generated with the MIRA antigen-specificity platform. Breadth meant the fraction of unique TCRs that were SARS-CoV-2-associated, whereas depth meant the fraction of total T cells that were SARS-CoV-2-associated. Using the MIRA data, each spike-specific TCR was assigned both to the spike region to which the TCR was reactive and to a CD4 or CD8 class. Log10-transformed breadth and depth values were compared by one-way ANOVA with Sidak's multiple comparisons tests. TCRdb limited this immuneACCESS table to in-frame rearrangements with V and J called. A share of clones is missing; checked studies link under half to unresolved V genes, and the rest is unexplained. That table gives V, J and clone size, and the DNA gave D and trimming. The sample table records 200,000 to 300,000 clones; 93% of these occur just once. The ten largest clones take up 0.5% to 0.7% of the sample.

The meaning of the sample's time point label: baseline before first vaccination. Samples from vaccinated people were obtained from the UK trials COV001 and COV002, which included a single-blind randomized controlled phase 2/3 trial of AZD1222 (ChAdOx1 nCoV-19) in healthy adults. Trial participant PBMC samples were collected at day 0 and day 28 after the second dose for TCRbeta chain sequencing. This sample was taken from a study of T cell responses to AZD1222 COVID-19 vaccine (dated by TCRdb to the early 2020s). Regarding the research as a whole: AZD1222 recipients with second doses at about 4 weeks or about 12 weeks were pooled, because spike-specific TCR depth and breadth did not differ between schedules. TCR sequencing covered over 230 trial participants: 200 to 220 given two doses of AZD1222 and 26 given two doses of MenACWY control vaccine. Enrollment into the trials was organized by age into subgroups of 18-55, 56-69 and 70-plus years, and those subgroups contained roughly 140, 27 and 60 TCR-sequenced participants, respectively.

What the study reported, not specific to this receptor: Conclusions about previously exposed vaccinees are limited because only five to seven AZD1222 recipients were SARS-CoV-2 seropositive at baseline. Epitopes outside the regions mutated in the B.1.351 and B.1.1.7 variants were reportedly recognized by nearly half of the unique spike-specific TCRs. Spike-specific TCR breadth and depth rose significantly after two AZD1222 doses compared with day 0 and with MenACWY recipients. The 56-69-year group was small, and its depth increase did not reach significance, likely because of low power. Most participants were white British and females outnumbered males, and the authors suggested that clonal diversity may have been underestimated. Because no samples from the day 14 peak response were available, repertoires could be characterized only after the peak T cell response. Vaccine-associated CD4 TCRs spanned the whole spike protein, with dominant responses in regions 160-218 and 743-854.

CDR1 LNHDA and CDR2 SQIVND were looked up in the germline V gene (reference sequence). Between the V and J ends, shortened by 3 bases and 8 bases respectively, the junction contains 14 bases. Including the terminal cysteine and phenylalanine, the CDR3 comprises 15 residues. Of the read, only the CDR3 DNA is kept; its 45 bases are in frame from base 1. This clonotype originated in an adult in good health. Sequenced here: peripheral blood, sampled on day 0 of AZD1222 vaccination. In this chain, TRBV19 is recombined with TRBJ1-6; confidence is insufficient to name the D gene. The DNA sequence is as follows: TGTGCCAGTAGTATTGGTGGGTTACTGGATTCACCCCTCCACTTT. This is translated as CASSIGGLLDSPLHF.